Each of the 4 T cell receptor beta chains below was sequenced from the same sample in a study of beta chain features in type 1 diabetes. Sequenced material consisted of expressed TCRB transcripts (all of the isolated RNA was reverse transcribed). Assay used: immunoSEQ multiplex PCR; TCRdb lists only in-frame clones, some missing. Of roughly 300,000 clones in the sample, around 8% were seen once. Sequenced material: central memory CD4+ T cells from blood. These receptors were obtained from a woman aged 18-30 years in good health.

This clone was detected only a few times. The genes are TRBV4-3 and TRBJ2-7; TRBD1 matches at 7 bases. The CDR3 consists of 15 residues. Looked up from germline, CDR1 is LGHNA and CDR2 is YSLEER. V gave up 0 bases and J gave up 2 bases; unmatched junction bases: 4. As DNA, the CDR3 is TGCGCCAGCAGCCAAGATTGGGACAGCACCTACGAGCAGTACTTC. The encoded protein is CASSQDWDSTYEQYF.

This clone was observed a handful of times. The chain combines TRBV5-6 with TRBJ2-3; D not resolved. CDR1 is SGHDT and CDR2 is YYEEEE in the germline V gene. Between the trimmed V and J ends, which lost 2 bases and 3 bases, there was a span of 1 base. There are 11 residues in the CDR3. The CDR3 here is CASSLTDTQYF. The CDR3 DNA sequence: TGTGCCAGCAGCTTAACAGATACGCAGTATTTT.

V gene TRBV4-3 combines with J gene TRBJ2-1; D unclear. This CDR3 has 14 amino acids. With 0 bases removed from V and 10 bases from J, the gap between germline ends came to 13 bases. CDR1 LGHNA and CDR2 YSLEER come from the germline V gene. The CDR3 region is CASSQEGSSWEQFF. DNA for the CDR3: TGCGCCAGCAGCCAAGAAGGATCGAGTTGGGAGCAGTTCTTC.

This chain uses TRBV6-6 with TRBJ2-7, with D perhaps TRBD2 (6 bases). From germline, CDR1 is MNHNY and CDR2 SVGAGI (reference sequence). This CDR3 has 15 amino acids. V lost 8 bases, J lost 3 bases, and 20 bases lay in between. CDR3 DNA: TGTGCCAGCGTTGGAGGTTACGAGGACTACTACGAGCAGTACTTC. It yields the protein CASVGGYEDYYEQYF.